This TCR beta chain was sequenced in a study of T cells in narcolepsy. This CDR3 comprises 11 residues. V was shortened by 4 bases and J by 7 bases, with 7 bases between the two germline ends. CDR1 and CDR2 from the germline V gene are MNHNS and SASEGT. The table came from immunoSEQ multiplex PCR; TCRdb's copy has only in-frame clones and leaves some out. The sample includes around 31,000 clones, more than 75% seen only once; the top ten take around 2.6%. This sequence joins TRBV6-1 and TRBJ1-2; D not certain. Source material: CD45RA- memory CD4+ T cells from PBMCs. This TCR was sampled from a human donor with narcolepsy. CDR3 in DNA: TGTGCCAGCAGTGGGGAGAGTGGCTACACCTTC. This translates into CASSGESGYTF.